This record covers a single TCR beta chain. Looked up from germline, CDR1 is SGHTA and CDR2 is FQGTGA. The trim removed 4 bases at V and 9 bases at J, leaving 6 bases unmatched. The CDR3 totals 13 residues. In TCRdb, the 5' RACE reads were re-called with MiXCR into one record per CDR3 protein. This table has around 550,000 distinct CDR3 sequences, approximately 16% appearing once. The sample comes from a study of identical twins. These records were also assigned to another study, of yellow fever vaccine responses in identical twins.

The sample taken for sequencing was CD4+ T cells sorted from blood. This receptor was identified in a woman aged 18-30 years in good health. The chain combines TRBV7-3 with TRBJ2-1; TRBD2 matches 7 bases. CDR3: CASSWGGGSEQFF. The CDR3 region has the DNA TGTGCCAGCAGCTGGGGGGGAGGAAGTGAGCAGTTCTTC. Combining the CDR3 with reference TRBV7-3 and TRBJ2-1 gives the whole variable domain GAGVSQTPSNKVTEKGKYVELRCDPISGHTALYWYRQSLGQGPEFLIYFQGTGAADDSGLPNDRFFAVRPEGSVSTLKIQRTERGDSAVYLCASSWGGGSEQFFGPGTRLTVL.